These 21 T cell receptor beta chains were all obtained from the same sample, sequenced in a study of OX40 agonist ivuxolimab in advanced cancers. The protocol used for the library was the immunoSEQ multiplex PCR assay. This is the immuneACCESS table as TCRdb keeps it, with only in-frame sequences that have V and J called. A part of the clones is gone; compared with another copy, unresolved V genes explain less than half, and the rest is unexplained. The sample table shows over 70,000 clones, and around 90% are seen once. Approximately 11% of the sample comes from the top ten. The sequenced sample was CD4+ or CD8+ T cells sorted from blood, obtained in a trial of the OX40 agonist ivuxolimab. These receptors came from an adult with an advanced solid tumor such as melanoma, head and neck, liver or kidney cancer.

The chain recombines TRBV27 with TRBJ2-7; D perhaps matches TRBD2 (6 bases). This CDR3 has 15 residues. CDR1 and CDR2 (germline): MNHEY, SMNVEV (reference sequence). The ends were cut back, 4 bases at V and 3 bases at J, with 16 bases in the middle. The CDR3 DNA is TGTGCCAGCAGTTGGGGAGCGGGCGTGCTCTACGAGCAGTACTTC. Amino acid sequence: CASSWGAGVLYEQYF.

V gene TRBV7-3 combines with J gene TRBJ2-1, with D possibly TRBD2 on 5 matching bases. The CDR3 spans 15 residues. Germline CDR1 reads SGHTA; CDR2 reads FQGTGA. Trimming took 2 bases from V and 2 from J, leaving 10 bases between them. The CDR3 sequence is CASSLSGLPYNEQFF. DNA for the CDR3: TGTGCCAGCAGCTTATCAGGACTCCCCTACAATGAGCAGTTCTTC.

The chain is built from TRBV5-4 and TRBJ1-1; possible D gene TRBD1, 5 bases. V was clipped by 2 bases and J by 5 bases, with 7 bases between them. Germline lookup yields CDR1 SGHNT and CDR2 YYREEE (reference sequence). This CDR3 spans 12 amino acids. CDR3 in amino acids: CASSFGGTEAFF. The CDR3 nucleotides are TGTGCCAGCAGCTTCGGGGGGACTGAAGCTTTCTTT.

In its sample, this clone was seen once. The chain combines TRBV10-3 with TRBJ1-4; tentatively, D is TRBD1 (5 bases). V was trimmed by 3 bases and J by 5 bases, leaving 13 bases between them. This CDR3 spans 15 amino acids. From germline, CDR1 is ENHRY and CDR2 SYGVKD. CDR3 residues: CAISEREGRNEKLFF. CDR3 in DNA: TGTGCCATCAGTGAAAGGGAGGGGAGGAATGAAAAACTGTTTTTT.

V usage is TRBV7-3 and J usage is TRBJ2-3, with 7 bases aligning to TRBD2. CDR1 SGHTA and CDR2 FQGTGA come from the germline V gene. The CDR3 consists of 14 residues. V trimming: 2 bases; J trimming: 4 bases; junction bases outside the gene matches: 3. The CDR3 DNA reads TGTGCCAGCAGCTTAGTTACTAGCGCAGATACGCAGTATTTT. As protein: CASSLVTSADTQYF.

This clone was seen a single time. V gene TRBV29-1 combines with J gene TRBJ1-1; weak D call: TRBD1 (5 bases). Germline CDR1 SQVTM, CDR2 ANQGSEA. Trimming cost V 7 bases and J 6 bases, with 18 bases left between them. There are 13 residues in the CDR3. CDR3 sequence: CSARDGDYAEAFF. The CDR3 nucleotides are TGCAGCGCCCGGGACGGGGACTACGCTGAAGCTTTCTTT.

The chain employs TRBV7-3 and TRBJ2-3; 13 positions agree with TRBD2. The CDR3 has 16 residues. Germline V CDR1 and CDR2: SGHTA, FQGTGA. The junction had 3 bases not matched to a gene; V was cut back by 4 bases and J by 2 bases. The CDR3 bases are TGTGCCAGCAGCTCCGGACTAGCGGGAGCCACAGATACGCAGTATTTT. Its translation is CASSSGLAGATDTQYF.

CDR3 sequence reads: CASTDRSLPLWGYTF. The CDR3 DNA reads TGTGCCAGCACGGACAGGTCCCTTCCTCTTTGGGGCTACACCTTC. This chain joins TRBV6-1 and TRBJ1-2; 7 nucleotides match TRBD1. This CDR3 region has 15 residues. Germline values: CDR1 MNHNS, CDR2 SASEGT. V shed 7 bases and J 8 bases; nucleotides not matched to a gene: 16.

The chain couples TRBV27 to TRBJ2-5; D gene uncertain. This CDR3 has 15 amino acids. V gave up 4 bases and J gave up 4 bases, with 16 bases separating them. Germline CDR1 is MNHEY and CDR2 is SMNVEV (reference sequence). CDR3 in DNA: TGTGCCAGCAGTTCCTCGACGAGGAAAAGAGAGACCCAGTACTTC. Protein: CASSSSTRKRETQYF.

CDR3 in DNA: TGTGCCAGCAGCCCCCGGGGACTAGCGGGAGTTGAGACCCAGTACTTC. It translates to CASSPRGLAGVETQYF. The chain employs TRBV14 and TRBJ2-5, with 14 bases matching TRBD2. J was trimmed by 5 bases and V by 4 bases; bases with no gene match: 6. The germline gives CDR1 SGHDN, CDR2 FVKESK. The CDR3 spans 16 residues.

The table lists this clone with a count of one. The chain couples TRBV28 to TRBJ1-1; D is uncertain. Germline loops: CDR1 MDHEN, CDR2 SYDVKM. The V end lost 1 base, the J end lost 3 bases, and 9 bases lay between the germline ends. The CDR3 covers 14 residues. CDR3 sequence reads: CASSLFRGYTEAFF. In nucleotides, the CDR3 is TGTGCCAGCAGTTTATTCCGCGGTTACACTGAAGCTTTCTTT.

The genes are TRBV5-4 and TRBJ2-7; a possible D gene is TRBD2 (6 bases). V was clipped by 2 bases and J by 5 bases, with 11 bases between them. The CDR3 sequence is 13 residues long. CDR1 is SGHNT, CDR2 YYREEE, per germline (reference sequence). The chain's CDR3 is CASSFGGSNEQYF. CDR3 DNA sequence: TGTGCCAGCAGCTTCGGAGGGTCCAACGAGCAGTACTTC.

This sequence joins TRBV27 and TRBJ2-2; D unresolved. V was pared by 7 bases and J by 2 bases, with 5 bases between. The germline V gene encodes CDR1 MNHEY and CDR2 SMNVEV (reference sequence). The CDR3 runs 12 residues. The DNA for the CDR3 is TGTGCCAGCAACGGAAACACCGGGGAGCTGTTTTTT. This gives the protein CASNGNTGELFF.

This clone was picked up a small number of times. The chain is built from TRBV27 and TRBJ2-7, with D hard to call. V was cut by 6 bases and J by 0 bases, with 9 bases left in between. The CDR3 loop spans 13 amino acids. Looked up from germline, CDR1 is MNHEY and CDR2 is SMNVEV (reference sequence). CDR3 in amino acids: CASRAIYSYEQYF. CDR3 sequence (DNA): TGTGCCAGCAGGGCCATTTACTCCTACGAGCAGTACTTC.

This chain uses TRBV5-1 with TRBJ2-7, with D possibly matching TRBD2 (5 bases). Germline V lookup: CDR1 SGHRS, CDR2 YFSETQ. CDR3 length equals 13 residues. The V and J ends lost 5 bases and 1 base respectively, with 10 bases between them. In DNA form, the CDR3 reads TGCGCCAGCAGTGAGGGTATTTCCTACGAGCAGTACTTC. This encodes CASSEGISYEQYF.

V and J are TRBV7-9 and TRBJ2-1; a possible D gene is TRBD2 (6 bases). This CDR3 region has 15 residues. Trimming shortened V by 6 bases and J by 0 bases, and 12 bases separated the two germline ends. CDR1 SEHNR and CDR2 FQNEAQ come from the germline V gene (reference sequence). For the CDR3, the DNA is TGTGCCAGCAGGATAGACGGGAGCTCCTACAATGAGCAGTTCTTC. Its protein is CASRIDGSSYNEQFF.

V is TRBV27 and J is TRBJ2-7; D gene uncertain. The CDR3 totals 13 residues. CDR1 and CDR2 (germline): MNHEY, SMNVEV (reference sequence). V was shortened by 5 bases and J by 0 bases, with 8 bases between the two germline ends. In nucleotides, the CDR3 is TGTGCCAGCAGTCCCCTCAGCTCCTACGAGCAGTACTTC. Translation: CASSPLSSYEQYF.

This clone was seen just once. J is TRBJ2-7 and V is TRBV6-1; D possibly corresponds to TRBD2 (5 bases). The germline V gene encodes CDR1 MNHNS and CDR2 SASEGT. Deletions cut 11 bases from V and 2 bases from J, with 13 bases between. CDR3 length: 12 amino acids. The CDR3 protein is CALWTGTYEQYF. CDR3 in DNA: TGTGCCTTATGGACGGGGACCTACGAGCAGTACTTC.

The rearrangement joins TRBV14 to TRBJ1-2; 8 bases fit TRBD1. The CDR3 sequence is 17 residues long. Germline V CDR1 and CDR2: SGHDN, FVKESK. V trimming: 0 bases; J trimming: 4 bases; junction bases outside the gene matches: 10. CDR3 sequence (DNA): TGTGCCAGCAGCCAAGATTGGTCAGGGGGCCTGGGCTATGGCTACACCTTC. This encodes CASSQDWSGGLGYGYTF.

This sequence joins TRBV27 and TRBJ2-7; D might be TRBD2 (5 bases). CDR1 and CDR2 (germline): MNHEY, SMNVEV (reference sequence). This CDR3 region has 15 residues. The V end was cut by 6 bases, the J end by 3 bases, with 18 bases between. As DNA, the CDR3 is TGTGCCAGCAGCCCAGCGGCATTCAGTCTCTACGAGCAGTACTTC. Amino acid sequence: CASSPAAFSLYEQYF.

The chain uses TRBV12-5 and TRBJ1-1; D possibly corresponds to TRBD1 (6 bases). This CDR3 contains 15 residues. From germline, CDR1 is LGHNT and CDR2 FRNRAP. Trimming stripped 2 bases from V and 5 bases from J, with 15 bases between. CDR3 bases: TGTGCTAGTGGTTTGCAACAGGGACTGGGGACTGAAGCTTTCTTT. Its protein is CASGLQQGLGTEAFF.